This T cell receptor beta chain appears in the sequencing data of a study of monozygotic twins with inflammatory bowel disease. Skipping T cell sorting, the study isolated total RNA directly from whole blood. Looked up from germline, CDR1 is SGHVS and CDR2 is FNYEAQ. The length of the CDR3 is 16 residues. TCRdb reprocessed the 5' RACE reads; each CDR3 protein has one entry and no DNA is given. The data show around 400,000 distinct CDR3 sequences, and the top ten clones hold around 2.4%. The rearrangement links TRBV7-6 to TRBJ2-3; TCRdb outputs TRBD2, but without DNA this stays unchecked. The source is a human donor with ulcerative colitis or Crohn's disease, or a healthy co-twin of an affected twin (not recorded which). The sequenced sample was blood. CDR3 in amino acids: CASSLMRGGRPDTQYF.